The 11 T cell receptor beta chains listed next were all sequenced from one sample in a study of shared clonotypes between healthy human individuals. Sequenced by immunoSEQ multiplex PCR; TCRdb stores in-frame clones only, minus some. In the table there are around 2,100,000 clones, about 95% of which are singletons. Terminally differentiated effector memory CD45RA+ cells were excluded from the naive CD8 cells, which were CD45RO-negative and positively selected for CCR7. Sequencing was performed on naive CD8+ T cells sorted from blood. The source is a man between 18 and 35 years old in good health.

This sequence joins TRBV27 and TRBJ1-2, with 11 nucleotides matching TRBD1. Germline CDR1 and CDR2: MNHEY and SMNVEV (reference sequence). With 5 bases clipped from V and 3 bases from J, the junction kept 8 bases outside the gene matches. This CDR3 has 16 amino acids. Here the CDR3 DNA reads TGTGCCAGCAGTCAAATCGGACAGGGGGCGGACTATGGCTACACCTTC. It is translated as CASSQIGQGADYGYTF.

This chain uses TRBV4-1 with TRBJ2-1; 9 nucleotides align to TRBD2. Trimming removed 1 base from V and 2 bases from J; junction bases left unmatched: 6. Germline V CDR1 and CDR2: MGHRA, YSYEKL. The CDR3 extends over 17 amino acids. The CDR3 sequence is CASSQVMAGGPYNEQFF. The CDR3 coding sequence is TGCGCCAGCAGCCAAGTCATGGCGGGAGGGCCCTACAATGAGCAGTTCTTC.

The CDR3 sequence: CAISAGLVGNTEAFF. The DNA for the CDR3 is TGTGCCATCAGTGCAGGGCTCGTAGGGAACACTGAAGCTTTCTTT. The chain links TRBV10-3 to TRBJ1-1; maybe TRBD1 (5 bases). The germline V gene has CDR1 ENHRY and CDR2 SYGVKD. Trimming left V 4 bases short and J 1 base short, with 13 bases between. CDR3 length: 15 residues.

The V call is TRBV5-1, the J call TRBJ2-5, with D possibly TRBD2 on 6 matching bases. V lost 0 bases and J 1 base, leaving 13 bases between the germline ends. Germline V gives CDR1 SGHRS, CDR2 YFSETQ. This CDR3 has 16 amino acids. CDR3 sequence reads: CASSLVVWTTQETQYF. CDR3 DNA sequence: TGCGCCAGCAGCTTGGTTGTGTGGACTACCCAAGAGACCCAGTACTTC. Complete variable domain (other parts from reference TRBV5-1 and TRBJ2-5): KAGVTQTPRYLIKTRGQQVTLSCSPISGHRSVSWYQQTPGQGLQFLFEYFSETQRNKGNFPGRFSGRQFSNSRSEMNVSTLELGDSALYLCASSLVVWTTQETQYFGPGTRLLVL.

CDR3 coding DNA: TGTGCCACCAGCCCCCGGAGGGATCAGCCCCAGCATTTT. Translated, it gives CATSPRRDQPQHF. The rearrangement joins TRBV15 to TRBJ1-5, with unresolved D. The length of the CDR3 is 13 residues. Trimming stripped 5 bases from V and 5 bases from J, with 10 bases between. The germline V gene encodes CDR1 LNHNV and CDR2 YYDKDF (reference sequence).

The V gene is TRBV5-1, the J gene TRBJ2-7; 9 bases align to TRBD1. V trimming: 7 bases; J trimming: 4 bases; junction bases outside the gene matches: 6. Germline V lookup: CDR1 SGHRS, CDR2 YFSETQ. This CDR3 is built from 13 residues. This chain's CDR3 is CASGTGGTYEQYF. The CDR3 nucleotides are TGCGCCAGCGGTACAGGGGGCACGTACGAGCAGTACTTC. The full variable domain, with the rest looked up from reference TRBV5-1 and TRBJ2-7, is KAGVTQTPRYLIKTRGQQVTLSCSPISGHRSVSWYQQTPGQGLQFLFEYFSETQRNKGNFPGRFSGRQFSNSRSEMNVSTLELGDSALYLCASGTGGTYEQYFGPGTRLTVT.

The chain uses TRBV5-6 and TRBJ2-1; D possibly corresponds to TRBD2 (5 bases). V was pared by 0 bases and J by 7 bases, with 17 bases between. The CDR3 consists of 16 residues. In germline, CDR1 is SGHDT, CDR2 YYEEEE. CDR3 loop: CASSLERAILWNEQFF. CDR3 sequence (DNA): TGTGCCAGCAGCTTGGAGAGGGCCATTCTTTGGAATGAGCAGTTCTTC.

The chain has TRBV7-9 and TRBJ1-2; 8 bases line up with TRBD1. Germline loops: CDR1 SEHNR, CDR2 FQNEAQ (reference sequence). With V trimmed by 6 bases and J by 5 bases, 11 bases remained unmatched. CDR3 size: 15 residues. CDR3 DNA sequence: TGTGCCAGCAGAAACAGGACAGGGTGGGATTATGGCTACACCTTC. It is translated as CASRNRTGWDYGYTF.

The V call is TRBV7-8, the J call TRBJ2-1; 11 bases align to TRBD2. J was trimmed by 5 bases and V by 6 bases; bases with no gene match: 6. Per the germline V gene, CDR1 is SGHVS and CDR2 is FQNEAQ. The CDR3 is 15 amino acids. CDR3 protein: CASRHGTSGHNEQFF. CDR3 coding DNA: TGTGCCAGCAGACACGGGACTAGCGGCCACAATGAGCAGTTCTTC.

The gene calls are TRBV6-5 and TRBJ2-2; D not certain. Per germline, CDR1 MNHEY and CDR2 SVGAGI. The CDR3 covers 14 residues. V lost 2 bases and J 4 bases, leaving 8 bases between the germline ends. The chain's CDR3 is CASSYEELTGELFF. The CDR3 bases are TGTGCCAGCAGTTACGAGGAACTCACCGGGGAGCTGTTTTTT.

This chain joins TRBV25-1 and TRBJ1-1; no definite D call. The CDR3 is made up of 15 amino acids. Germline V gene lookup returns CDR1 MGHDK and CDR2 SYGVNS. Deletions cut 4 bases from V and 1 base from J, with 13 bases between. CDR3: CASSAYASGNTEAFF. CDR3 nucleotide sequence: TGTGCCAGCAGTGCCTACGCGAGCGGGAACACTGAAGCTTTCTTT.